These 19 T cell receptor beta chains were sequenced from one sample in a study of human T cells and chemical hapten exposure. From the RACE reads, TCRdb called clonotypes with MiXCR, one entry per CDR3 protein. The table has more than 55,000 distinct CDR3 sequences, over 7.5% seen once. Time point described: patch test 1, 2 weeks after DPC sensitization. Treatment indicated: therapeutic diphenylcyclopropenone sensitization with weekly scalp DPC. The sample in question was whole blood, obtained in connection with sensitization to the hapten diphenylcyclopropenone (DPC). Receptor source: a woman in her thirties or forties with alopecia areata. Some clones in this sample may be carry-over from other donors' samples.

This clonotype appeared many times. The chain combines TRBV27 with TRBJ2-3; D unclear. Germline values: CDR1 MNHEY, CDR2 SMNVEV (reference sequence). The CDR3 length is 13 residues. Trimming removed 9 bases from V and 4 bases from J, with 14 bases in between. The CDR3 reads CASRLLEADTQYF. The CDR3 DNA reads TGTGCCAGTCGGCTTCTCGAGGCAGATACGCAGTATTTT.

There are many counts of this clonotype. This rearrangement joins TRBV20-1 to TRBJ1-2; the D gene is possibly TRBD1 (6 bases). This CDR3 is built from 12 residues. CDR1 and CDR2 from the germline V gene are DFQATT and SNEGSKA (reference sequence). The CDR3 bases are TGCAGCACCACAGGGATTTACTATGGCTACACCTTC. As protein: CSTTGIYYGYTF.

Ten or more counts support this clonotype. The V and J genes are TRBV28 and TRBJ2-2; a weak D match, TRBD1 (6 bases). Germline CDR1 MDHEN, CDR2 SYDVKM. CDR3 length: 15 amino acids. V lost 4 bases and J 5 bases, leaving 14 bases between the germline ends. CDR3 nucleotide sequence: TGTGCCAGCAGTTCAGGGACAACGGAAACCGGGGAGCTGTTTTTT. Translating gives CASSSGTTETGELFF.

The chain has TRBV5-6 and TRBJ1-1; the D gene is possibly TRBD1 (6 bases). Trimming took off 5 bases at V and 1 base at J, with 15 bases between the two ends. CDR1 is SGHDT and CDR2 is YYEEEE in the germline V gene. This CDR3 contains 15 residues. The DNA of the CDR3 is TGTGCCAGCAGTTATGACAGGTATCCGAACACTGAAGCTTTCTTT. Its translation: CASSYDRYPNTEAFF.

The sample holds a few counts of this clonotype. CDR3 coding DNA: TGTGCCAGCTGTCTATGGGGGGGCAGCTCCTACGAGCAGTACTTC. Translation: CASCLWGGSSYEQYF. The chain recombines TRBV6-2 or TRBV6-3 with TRBJ2-7; weak D call: TRBD2 (7 bases). The ends were cut back, 8 bases at V and 0 bases at J, with 17 bases in the middle. This CDR3 contains 15 residues. Germline CDR1 and CDR2: MNHEY and SVGEGT.

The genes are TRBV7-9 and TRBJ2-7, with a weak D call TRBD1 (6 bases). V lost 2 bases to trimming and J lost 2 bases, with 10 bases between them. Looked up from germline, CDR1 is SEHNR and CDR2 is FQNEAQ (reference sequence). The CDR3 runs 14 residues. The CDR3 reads CASSLTGLTYEQYF. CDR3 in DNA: TGTGCCAGCAGCTTAACAGGGCTAACCTACGAGCAGTACTTC.

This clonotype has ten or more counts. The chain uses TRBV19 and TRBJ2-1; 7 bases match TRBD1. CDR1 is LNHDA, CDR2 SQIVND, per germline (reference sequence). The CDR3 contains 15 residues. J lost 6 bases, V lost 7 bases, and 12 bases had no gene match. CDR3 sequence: CASTLTGFSLNEQFF. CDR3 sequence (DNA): TGTGCCAGTACCCTGACAGGGTTCTCTCTCAATGAGCAGTTCTTC.

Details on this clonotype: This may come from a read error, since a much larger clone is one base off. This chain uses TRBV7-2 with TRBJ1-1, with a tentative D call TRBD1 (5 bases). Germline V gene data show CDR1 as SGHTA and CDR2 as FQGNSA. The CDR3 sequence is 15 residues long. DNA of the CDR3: TGTGCCAGCGGCTTAGCCCCTAGGGGTGACACTGAAGCTTTCTTT. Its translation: CASGLAPRGDTEAFF.

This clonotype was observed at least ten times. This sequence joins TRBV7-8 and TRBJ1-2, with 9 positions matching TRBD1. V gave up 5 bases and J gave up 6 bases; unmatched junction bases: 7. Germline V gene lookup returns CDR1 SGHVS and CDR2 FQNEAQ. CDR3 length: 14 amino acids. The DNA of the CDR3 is TGTGCCAGCAGCCCGACAGGGGGGAGACATGGCTACACCTTC. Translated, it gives CASSPTGGRHGYTF.

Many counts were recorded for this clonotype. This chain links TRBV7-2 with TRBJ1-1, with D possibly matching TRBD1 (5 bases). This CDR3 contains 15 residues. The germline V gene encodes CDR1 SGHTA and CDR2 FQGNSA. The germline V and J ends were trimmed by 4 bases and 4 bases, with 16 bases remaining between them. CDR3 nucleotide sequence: TGTGCCAGCAGCTCCCTCAGTTGGGGCGGCACTGAAGCTTTCTTT. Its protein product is CASSSLSWGGTEAFF.

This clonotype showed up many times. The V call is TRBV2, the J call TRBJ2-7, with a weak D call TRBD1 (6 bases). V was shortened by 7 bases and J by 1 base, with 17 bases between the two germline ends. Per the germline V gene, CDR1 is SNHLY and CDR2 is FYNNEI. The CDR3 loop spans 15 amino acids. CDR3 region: CASTIEGQGSYEQYF. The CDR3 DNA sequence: TGTGCCAGCACAATAGAGGGGCAGGGGTCCTACGAGCAGTACTTC.

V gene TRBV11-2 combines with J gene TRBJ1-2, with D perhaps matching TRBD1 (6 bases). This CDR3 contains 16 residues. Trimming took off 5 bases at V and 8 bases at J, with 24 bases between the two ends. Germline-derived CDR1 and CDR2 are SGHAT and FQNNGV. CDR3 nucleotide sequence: TGTGCCAGCAGCCAAGCTCAACAGGGAAAGTTGATGGGCTACACCTTC. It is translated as CASSQAQQGKLMGYTF.

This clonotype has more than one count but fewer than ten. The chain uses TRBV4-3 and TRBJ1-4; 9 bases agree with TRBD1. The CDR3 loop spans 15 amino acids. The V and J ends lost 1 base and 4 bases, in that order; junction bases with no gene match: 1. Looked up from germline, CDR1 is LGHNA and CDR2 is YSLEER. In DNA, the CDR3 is TGCGCCAGCAGCCAAGGACAGGGGGTTAATGAAAAACTGTTTTTT. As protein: CASSQGQGVNEKLFF.

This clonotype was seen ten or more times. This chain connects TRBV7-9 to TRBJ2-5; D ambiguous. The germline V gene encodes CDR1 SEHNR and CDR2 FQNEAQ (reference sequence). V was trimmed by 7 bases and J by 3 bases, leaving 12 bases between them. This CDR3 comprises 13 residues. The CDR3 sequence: CASTILGEETQYF. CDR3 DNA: TGTGCCAGCACCATTTTAGGAGAAGAGACCCAGTACTTC.

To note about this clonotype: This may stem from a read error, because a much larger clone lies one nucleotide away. The DNA for the CDR3 is TGTGCCTTCAGTTTCGTGGGGAACACTGAAGCTTTCTTT. It yields the protein CAFSFVGNTEAFF. V is TRBV10-3 and J is TRBJ1-1; D gene uncertain. Per germline, CDR1 ENHRY and CDR2 SYGVKD. The CDR3 consists of 13 residues.

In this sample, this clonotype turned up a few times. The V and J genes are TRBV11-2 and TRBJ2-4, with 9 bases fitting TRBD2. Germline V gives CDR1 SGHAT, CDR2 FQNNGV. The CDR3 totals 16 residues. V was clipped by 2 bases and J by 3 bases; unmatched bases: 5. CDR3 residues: CASSLRRGGGKNIQYF. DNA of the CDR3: TGTGCCAGCAGCTTAAGGCGGGGGGGTGGCAAAAACATTCAGTACTTC. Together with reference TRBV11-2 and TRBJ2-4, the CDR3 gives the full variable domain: EAGVAQSPRYKIIEKRQSVAFWCNPISGHATLYWYQQILGQGPKLLIQFQNNGVVDDSQLPKDRFSAERLKGVDSTLKIQPAKLEDSAVYLCASSLRRGGGKNIQYFGAGTRLSVL.

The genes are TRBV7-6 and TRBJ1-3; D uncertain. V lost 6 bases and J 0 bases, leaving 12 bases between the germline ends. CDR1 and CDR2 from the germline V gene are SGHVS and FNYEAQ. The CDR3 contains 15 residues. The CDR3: CASRGTGSSGNTIYF. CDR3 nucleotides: TGTGCCAGCAGGGGCACCGGAAGCTCTGGAAACACCATATATTTT.

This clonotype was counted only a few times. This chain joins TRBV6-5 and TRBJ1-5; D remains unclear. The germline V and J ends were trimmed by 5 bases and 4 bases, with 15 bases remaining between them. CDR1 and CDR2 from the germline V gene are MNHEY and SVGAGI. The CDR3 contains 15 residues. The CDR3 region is CASSERGGVNQPQHF. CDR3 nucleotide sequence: TGTGCCAGCAGTGAGCGTGGTGGGGTAAATCAGCCCCAGCATTTT.

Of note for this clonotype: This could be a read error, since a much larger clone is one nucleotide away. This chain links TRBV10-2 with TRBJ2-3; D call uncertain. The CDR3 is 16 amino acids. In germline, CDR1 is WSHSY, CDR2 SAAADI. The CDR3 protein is CASSESRRPSTDAQYF. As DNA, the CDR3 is TGCGCCAGCAGTGAAAGTAGGAGACCGTCCACAGATGCGCAGTATTTT.